These 4 T cell receptor beta chains originate from one sample sequenced in a study of post-analysis software for immune sequencing data. Study-wide findings and caveats: Comparison of patients with controls showed about 5 TRBV segments more frequent in patients, TRBV5-6, TRBV5-1 and TRBV20-1 among them.

These receptors have no identified antigens. Sequencing libraries made from TCR beta cDNA carried unique molecular identifiers. A single record per CDR3 protein comes from TCRdb applying MiXCR to the PCR reads. The top ten clones hold around 3.7% of a sample with roughly 200,000 distinct CDR3 sequences, 29% of them seen once. The sample consisted of blood. These receptors all stem from a girl aged 2-17 years with multiple sclerosis.

The CDR3 is CASSPSSADNQPQHF. The CDR3 DNA is TGTGCCAGCTCACCATCGAGTGCAGACAATCAGCCCCAGCATTTT. The chain is built from TRBV18 and TRBJ1-5; D unresolved. This CDR3 contains 15 residues. Germline V gene data show CDR1 as KGHSH and CDR2 as LQKENI. V was clipped by 2 bases and J by 3 bases, with 11 bases between them. The variable domain in full, with the rest retrieved from reference TRBV18 and TRBJ1-5, is NAGVMQNPRHLVRRRGQEARLRCSPMKGHSHVYWYRQLPEEGLKFMVYLQKENIIDESGMPKERFSAEFPKEGPSILRIQQVVRGDSAAYFCASSPSSADNQPQHFGDGTRLSIL.

V usage is TRBV7-2 and J usage is TRBJ1-5; 7 positions agree with TRBD1. Per germline, CDR1 SGHTA and CDR2 FQGNSA. The CDR3 is 14 residues long. The trim removed 4 bases at V and 5 bases at J, leaving 5 bases unmatched. CDR3 in DNA: TGTGCCAGCAGCTCCCGACAGGGTCATCAGCCCCAGCATTTT. Its translation: CASSSRQGHQPQHF. Full variable domain (missing parts from reference TRBV7-2 and TRBJ1-5): GAGVSQSPSNKVTEKGKDVELRCDPISGHTALYWYRQSLGQGLEFLIYFQGNSAPDKSGLPSDRFSAERTGGSVSTLTIQRTQQEDSAVYLCASSSRQGHQPQHFGDGTRLSIL.

There are a few counts of this clonotype. This chain links TRBV3-1 with TRBJ1-1; perhaps TRBD1 as D (5 bases). The CDR3 consists of 14 residues. Trimming pared 1 base from V and 4 bases from J, leaving 10 bases between. CDR1 is LGHDT, CDR2 YNNKEL, per germline (reference sequence). This CDR3 reads CASSQGAGVTEAFF. The CDR3 nucleotides are TGTGCCAGCAGCCAAGGTGCGGGGGTCACTGAAGCTTTCTTT.

The chain is built from TRBV6-5 and TRBJ1-5; no firm D call. CDR3 length: 12 amino acids. CDR1 is MNHEY and CDR2 is SVGAGI in the germline V gene. The ends were cut back, 4 bases at V and 5 bases at J, with 6 bases in the middle. The CDR3 here is CASSSTHQPQHF. In DNA form, the CDR3 reads TGTGCCAGCAGTTCGACCCATCAGCCCCAGCATTTT.